This TCR beta chain was profiled in a study of T cell responses to AZD1222 COVID-19 vaccine. Researchers grouped second doses given at about 4 or about 12 weeks into one pool. Note on this clone: What it recognizes is unknown.

Study-wide points: Clonal diversity was possibly underestimated; the donors were predominantly white British and more often female. Elevations in Spike-specific TCR breadth and depth followed administration of two AZD1222 doses. At study baseline, merely five or six AZD1222 recipients were seropositive.

The CDR3 length is 15 residues. CDR1 MGHRA and CDR2 YSYEKL come from the germline V gene. The V end lost 2 bases, the J end lost 1 base, and 11 bases lay between the germline ends. Generated by immunoSEQ multiplex PCR, the TCRdb table keeps only in-frame clones and is missing some. Of about 150,000 clones listed, 90% to 95% were seen once; the top ten hold roughly 4%. The sequenced sample was peripheral blood, obtained 28 days after the second AZD1222 dose. V is TRBV4-1 and J is TRBJ1-1; a weak D match, TRBD1 (5 bases). The TCR was taken from an adult who received the AZD1222 COVID-19 vaccine. DNA of the CDR3: TGCGCCAGCAGCCAACACCGGGGCGAGAACACTGAAGCTTTCTTT. It is translated as CASSQHRGENTEAFF.